Given below is one T cell receptor (beta chain) in context. The entry originates in a study of control samples from healthy donors and cancer patients. Germline V gene data show CDR1 as SGHTA and CDR2 as FQGNSA. The CDR3 is made up of 14 amino acids. V was shortened by 0 bases and J by 6 bases, with 9 bases between the two germline ends. The protocol was immunoSEQ multiplex PCR, while the TCRdb copy is restricted to in-frame clones and leaves out a portion. The table shows 120,000 or so clones, with 92% occurring only once. This sequence originates from a man older than 75 with head and neck cancer. Specimen: PBMCs. This chain links TRBV7-2 with TRBJ2-1; possibly TRBD1 for D (5 bases). The CDR3 nucleotides read TGTGCCAGCAGCTTAGCGCAGGGTCCCAATGAGCAGTTCTTC. Protein sequence: CASSLAQGPNEQFF. Based on the CDR3 plus reference TRBV7-2 and TRBJ2-1, the full variable domain is GAGVSQSPSNKVTEKGKDVELRCDPISGHTALYWYRQSLGQGLEFLIYFQGNSAPDKSGLPSDRFSAERTGGSVSTLTIQRTQQEDSAVYLCASSLAQGPNEQFFGPGTRLTVL.